Below are 24 T cell receptor beta chains sequenced from a single sample in a study of blood T cell repertoires in COVID-19. The repertoire was sequenced with immunoSEQ multiplex PCR; TCRdb's copy has only in-frame clones and lacks some. The sample holds about 52,000 clones, about 85% seen once. Sequenced material: peripheral blood. The receptors shown here come from a man aged 70 or older with active COVID-19.

This clone occurred a few times. The chain joins TRBV3-1 (or the pseudogene TRBV3-2) to TRBJ2-1, with TRBD2 as a possible D gene (5 bases). V shed 5 bases and J shed 2 bases, with 13 bases lying between them. The CDR3 is 15 residues long. The V gene's germline CDR1 is LGHDT and CDR2 YNNKEL (reference sequence). This chain's CDR3 is CASSDGMPAYNEQFF. The CDR3 DNA reads as TGTGCCAGCAGCGACGGGATGCCGGCCTACAATGAGCAGTTCTTC.

The chain links TRBV30 to TRBJ2-3; TRBD2 matches at 10 bases. V dropped 5 bases and J dropped 2; count of bases not matched to a gene: 7. The CDR3 spans 15 residues. The V gene's germline CDR1 is GTSNPN and CDR2 SVGIG (reference sequence). CDR3 loop: CAWEGLAAITDTQYF. In nucleotides, the CDR3 is TGTGCCTGGGAAGGACTAGCGGCAATCACAGATACGCAGTATTTT.

J is TRBJ2-1 and V is TRBV6-2 or TRBV6-3, with 8 bases lining up with TRBD1. This CDR3 has 15 residues. The V gene end was trimmed by 1 base and the J gene end by 9 bases; junction bases not matched to a gene: 8. CDR1 is MNHEY, CDR2 SVGEGT, per germline. DNA of the CDR3: TGTGCCAGCAGTTACTGGACAGGGCATTTGGGTGAGCAGTTCTTC. Translating it yields CASSYWTGHLGEQFF.

The chain couples TRBV7-8 to TRBJ2-2; a weak D match, TRBD1 (5 bases). CDR1 is SGHVS and CDR2 is FQNEAQ in the germline V gene. CDR3 length equals 15 residues. V was shortened by 3 bases and J by 3 bases, with 11 bases between the two germline ends. CDR3 bases: TGTGCCAGCAGCTTCGCTGGACACTACACCGGGGAGCTGTTTTTT. Translating it yields CASSFAGHYTGELFF.

The gene calls are TRBV5-1 and TRBJ2-7; tentatively, D is TRBD1 (7 bases). CDR1 SGHRS and CDR2 YFSETQ come from the germline V gene. V was cut by 0 bases and J by 3 bases, with 13 bases left in between. This CDR3 comprises 15 residues. The CDR3 DNA follows: TGCGCCAGCAGCTTGGGCGGGACAGCTCTCTACGAGCAGTACTTC. It translates to CASSLGGTALYEQYF. The whole variable domain, filled in from reference TRBV5-1 and TRBJ2-7, reads KAGVTQTPRYLIKTRGQQVTLSCSPISGHRSVSWYQQTPGQGLQFLFEYFSETQRNKGNFPGRFSGRQFSNSRSEMNVSTLELGDSALYLCASSLGGTALYEQYFGPGTRLTVT.

This rearrangement joins TRBV27 to TRBJ1-1, with a weak D call TRBD1 (5 bases). Germline CDR1 reads MNHEY; CDR2 reads SMNVEV (reference sequence). V lost 2 bases and J lost 8, with 15 bases in between. This CDR3 contains 14 residues. The CDR3 loop reads CASSLRVPTGEAFF. Here the CDR3 DNA reads TGTGCCAGCAGTTTAAGGGTGCCCACAGGCGAAGCTTTCTTT.

V usage is TRBV7-2 and J usage is TRBJ2-2; 8 positions match TRBD2. The V gene's germline CDR1 is SGHTA and CDR2 FQGNSA. CDR3 size: 16 residues. V was clipped by 1 base and J by 4 bases; unmatched bases: 5. CDR3 bases: TGTGCCAGCAGCTTAGAAGGGCGGGGGGTCACCGGGGAGCTGTTTTTT. The encoded protein is CASSLEGRGVTGELFF.

This clone was seen only once. This chain links TRBV9 with TRBJ2-1; 9 nucleotides match TRBD1. The CDR3 covers 17 residues. V lost 0 bases, J lost 3 bases, and 7 bases stayed unmatched. The germline V gene encodes CDR1 SGDLS and CDR2 YYNGEE. This CDR3 reads CASSVAGGQGIYNEQFF. Written as DNA, the CDR3 is TGTGCCAGCAGCGTAGCTGGGGGACAGGGAATCTACAATGAGCAGTTCTTC.

This clone was seen only once. The gene calls are TRBV5-1 and TRBJ2-1; D gene unclear. Deletions cut 5 bases from V and 3 bases from J, with 12 bases between. The CDR3 totals 14 residues. Germline V gene data show CDR1 as SGHRS and CDR2 as YFSETQ. The CDR3 coding sequence is TGCGCCAGCAGGATACAGAACATCTACAATGAGCAGTTCTTC. Translating gives CASRIQNIYNEQFF. Full variable domain (outside the CDR3, taken from reference TRBV5-1 and TRBJ2-1): KAGVTQTPRYLIKTRGQQVTLSCSPISGHRSVSWYQQTPGQGLQFLFEYFSETQRNKGNFPGRFSGRQFSNSRSEMNVSTLELGDSALYLCASRIQNIYNEQFFGPGTRLTVL.

This clone is categorized as medium-sized. The V and J genes are TRBV5-4 and TRBJ2-5, with D possibly TRBD1 on 6 matching bases. This CDR3 region has 15 residues. Germline V gene lookup returns CDR1 SGHNT and CDR2 YYREEE (reference sequence). Trimming shortened V by 1 base and J by 2 bases, and 12 bases separated the two germline ends. The CDR3 DNA is TGTGCCAGCAGCTTGCGGATCACAGGGCAAGAGACCCAGTACTTC. It translates to CASSLRITGQETQYF.

This chain uses TRBV10-3 with TRBJ2-7; possibly TRBD1 for D (6 bases). V was trimmed by 0 bases and J by 5 bases, leaving 11 bases between them. CDR3 length equals 14 residues. Per germline, CDR1 ENHRY and CDR2 SYGVKD. The CDR3 DNA sequence: TGTGCCATCAGTGAGTCCGGACAGACCCACGAGCAGTACTTC. It codes for CAISESGQTHEQYF.

The chain is built from TRBV10-3 and TRBJ1-5; a weak D match, TRBD1 (5 bases). This CDR3 has 16 residues. Germline values: CDR1 ENHRY, CDR2 SYGVKD. V lost 0 bases and J lost 10, with 19 bases in between. The CDR3 loop reads CAISESTGLRGVPQHF. CDR3 nucleotides: TGTGCCATCAGTGAGTCCACAGGCTTGCGGGGAGTTCCCCAGCATTTT.

The V gene is TRBV11-2, the J gene TRBJ2-7; the D gene is possibly TRBD1 (6 bases). Germline V CDR1 and CDR2: SGHAT, FQNNGV. The CDR3 spans 15 residues. The V gene lost 4 bases and the J gene lost 3 bases, with 16 bases spanning the gap. CDR3 nucleotide sequence: TGTGCCAGCAGCTCATTCCCTCGGGACAACTACGAGCAGTACTTC. Translating it yields CASSSFPRDNYEQYF.

This chain connects TRBV5-6 to TRBJ2-1; 15 bases match TRBD2. J was trimmed by 12 bases and V by 4 bases; bases with no gene match: 8. The CDR3 covers 15 residues. Germline CDR1 and CDR2: SGHDT and YYEEEE. The chain's CDR3 is CASSEGLAGGLWQFF. CDR3 nucleotides: TGTGCCAGCAGCGAGGGACTAGCGGGGGGCCTCTGGCAGTTCTTC.

V usage is TRBV24-1 and J usage is TRBJ1-5; a possible D gene is TRBD1 (6 bases). This CDR3 region has 15 residues. Looked up from germline, CDR1 is KGHDR and CDR2 is SFDVKD. V shed 5 bases and J shed 2 bases, with 12 bases lying between them. This CDR3 reads CATSGGGPRNQPQHF. The CDR3 nucleotides are TGTGCCACCAGTGGGGGGGGGCCACGCAATCAGCCCCAGCATTTT.

The chain has TRBV10-1 and TRBJ2-7, with a possible D match to TRBD2 (6 bases). The CDR3 covers 15 residues. Trimming took off 7 bases at V and 5 bases at J, with 21 bases between the two ends. Germline CDR1 and CDR2: WNHNN and SYGVQD (reference sequence). CDR3 in amino acids: CASTIRRARRNEQYF. DNA for the CDR3: TGCGCCAGCACTATACGGAGGGCGAGGAGGAACGAGCAGTACTTC.

The V gene is TRBV28, the J gene TRBJ1-2, with D unclear. This CDR3 comprises 16 residues. V dropped 3 bases and J dropped 6 bases, with 20 bases sitting between them. Germline V gene data show CDR1 as MDHEN and CDR2 as SYDVKM. CDR3 sequence: CASSFPSGSRENGYTF. DNA of the CDR3: TGTGCCAGCAGTTTCCCCTCAGGCTCCCGCGAGAATGGCTACACCTTC.

The CDR3 sequence: CASRSGGARADTQYF. In DNA form, the CDR3 reads TGTGCCAGTAGGAGCGGGGGGGCCAGGGCAGATACGCAGTATTTT. This chain joins TRBV19 and TRBJ2-3, with 10 nucleotides matching TRBD2. J lost 4 bases, V lost 6 bases, and 7 bases had no gene match. The V gene's germline CDR1 is LNHDA and CDR2 SQIVND (reference sequence). This CDR3 has 15 amino acids.

The chain combines TRBV2 with TRBJ1-6, with 9 positions matching TRBD1. There are 18 residues in the CDR3. Germline V gene lookup returns CDR1 SNHLY and CDR2 FYNNEI. Unmatched junction bases numbered 10, after V lost 7 bases and J lost 0 bases. CDR3: CASTRDRVFGSYNSPLHF. The CDR3 DNA sequence: TGTGCCAGCACCAGGGACAGGGTCTTTGGCTCCTATAATTCACCCCTCCACTTT.

The gene calls are TRBV2 and TRBJ1-5; TRBD1 matches 9 bases. J lost 1 base, V lost 5 bases, and 9 bases had no gene match. This CDR3 has 17 amino acids. The germline V gene encodes CDR1 SNHLY and CDR2 FYNNEI. Written as DNA, the CDR3 is TGTGCCAGCAGTTCCCCGATGGGGACAGGGAGCAATCAGCCCCAGCATTTT. Protein sequence: CASSSPMGTGSNQPQHF. The entire variable domain, with the rest obtained from reference TRBV2 and TRBJ1-5, is as follows: EPEVTQTPSHQVTQMGQEVILRCVPISNHLYFYWYRQILGQKVEFLVSFYNNEISEKSEIFDDQFSVERPDGSNFTLKIRSTKLEDSAMYFCASSSPMGTGSNQPQHFGDGTRLSIL.

This clone was seen once. The chain is built from TRBV2 and TRBJ1-4, with TRBD1 matching over 8 bases. Germline V gene lookup returns CDR1 SNHLY and CDR2 FYNNEI. The CDR3 extends over 13 amino acids. J lost 7 bases, V lost 5 bases, and 3 bases had no gene match. CDR3 DNA sequence: TGTGCCAGCAGTAGGACAGGGCCTGAAAAACTGTTTTTT. This codes for CASSRTGPEKLFF.

This chain uses TRBV10-1 with TRBJ1-1; possibly TRBD1 for D (6 bases). Deletions cut 5 bases from V and 3 bases from J, with 19 bases between. Germline V gene data show CDR1 as WNHNN and CDR2 as SYGVQD (reference sequence). The CDR3 covers 16 residues. The CDR3 loop is CASSRGGDVGDTEAFF. As DNA, the CDR3 is TGCGCCAGCAGTCGAGGGGGGGACGTCGGGGACACTGAAGCTTTCTTT.

This chain connects TRBV6-5 to TRBJ1-5, with a possible D match to TRBD1 (5 bases). This CDR3 contains 13 residues. With 5 bases removed from V and 6 bases from J, the gap between germline ends came to 11 bases. Germline V gene sequence: CDR1 MNHEY, CDR2 SVGAGI. CDR3 DNA sequence: TGTGCCAGCAGTAGCAGGGTCTCTCAGCCCCAGCATTTT. Its protein product is CASSSRVSQPQHF.

The genes are TRBV5-1 and TRBJ2-1; maybe TRBD1 (6 bases). Germline-derived CDR1 and CDR2 are SGHRS and YFSETQ. Trimming took off 4 bases at V and 10 bases at J, with 15 bases between the two ends. The CDR3 covers 13 residues. CDR3 sequence (DNA): TGCGCCAGCAGCACCGGGACATCCCACGAGCAGTTCTTC. It translates to CASSTGTSHEQFF.